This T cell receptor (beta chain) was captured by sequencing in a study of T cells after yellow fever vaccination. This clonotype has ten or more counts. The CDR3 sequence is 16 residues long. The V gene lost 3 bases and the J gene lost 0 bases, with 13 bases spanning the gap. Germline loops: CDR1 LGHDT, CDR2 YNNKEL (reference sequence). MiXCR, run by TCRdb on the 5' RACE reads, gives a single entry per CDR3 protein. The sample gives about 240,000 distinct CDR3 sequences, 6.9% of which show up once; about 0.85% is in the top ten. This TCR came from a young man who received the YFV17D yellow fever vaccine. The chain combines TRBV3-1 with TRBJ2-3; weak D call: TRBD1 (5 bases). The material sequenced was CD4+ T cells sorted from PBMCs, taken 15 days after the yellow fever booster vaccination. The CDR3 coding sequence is TGTGCCAGCAGCCAGCAGGGAAGAACTAGCACAGATACGCAGTATTTT. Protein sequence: CASSQQGRTSTDTQYF.